This T cell receptor beta chain is drawn from a study of T-cell memory formation after mild COVID-19. V was clipped by 5 bases and J by 9 bases; unmatched bases: 4. Germline V CDR1 and CDR2: KGHDR, SFDVKD. CDR3 length: 12 residues. Via MiXCR, TCRdb re-called the 5' RACE reads, giving one row per CDR3 protein. The sample comprises around 36,000 distinct CDR3 sequences, about 10% of which are singletons, and 25% to 30% rests with the top ten. Sequenced input: PBMCs or a T cell subset sorted from them (not recorded which). This clonotype was obtained from a man between 18 and 35 years old who had mild COVID-19 (a few samples of this study predate the infection). Cell type and time point are not known. This rearrangement joins TRBV24-1 to TRBJ2-3, with 7 nucleotides matching TRBD1. The CDR3 protein is CATSVVGGTQYF. Here the CDR3 DNA reads TGTGCCACCAGTGTAGTAGGGGGCACGCAGTATTTT.